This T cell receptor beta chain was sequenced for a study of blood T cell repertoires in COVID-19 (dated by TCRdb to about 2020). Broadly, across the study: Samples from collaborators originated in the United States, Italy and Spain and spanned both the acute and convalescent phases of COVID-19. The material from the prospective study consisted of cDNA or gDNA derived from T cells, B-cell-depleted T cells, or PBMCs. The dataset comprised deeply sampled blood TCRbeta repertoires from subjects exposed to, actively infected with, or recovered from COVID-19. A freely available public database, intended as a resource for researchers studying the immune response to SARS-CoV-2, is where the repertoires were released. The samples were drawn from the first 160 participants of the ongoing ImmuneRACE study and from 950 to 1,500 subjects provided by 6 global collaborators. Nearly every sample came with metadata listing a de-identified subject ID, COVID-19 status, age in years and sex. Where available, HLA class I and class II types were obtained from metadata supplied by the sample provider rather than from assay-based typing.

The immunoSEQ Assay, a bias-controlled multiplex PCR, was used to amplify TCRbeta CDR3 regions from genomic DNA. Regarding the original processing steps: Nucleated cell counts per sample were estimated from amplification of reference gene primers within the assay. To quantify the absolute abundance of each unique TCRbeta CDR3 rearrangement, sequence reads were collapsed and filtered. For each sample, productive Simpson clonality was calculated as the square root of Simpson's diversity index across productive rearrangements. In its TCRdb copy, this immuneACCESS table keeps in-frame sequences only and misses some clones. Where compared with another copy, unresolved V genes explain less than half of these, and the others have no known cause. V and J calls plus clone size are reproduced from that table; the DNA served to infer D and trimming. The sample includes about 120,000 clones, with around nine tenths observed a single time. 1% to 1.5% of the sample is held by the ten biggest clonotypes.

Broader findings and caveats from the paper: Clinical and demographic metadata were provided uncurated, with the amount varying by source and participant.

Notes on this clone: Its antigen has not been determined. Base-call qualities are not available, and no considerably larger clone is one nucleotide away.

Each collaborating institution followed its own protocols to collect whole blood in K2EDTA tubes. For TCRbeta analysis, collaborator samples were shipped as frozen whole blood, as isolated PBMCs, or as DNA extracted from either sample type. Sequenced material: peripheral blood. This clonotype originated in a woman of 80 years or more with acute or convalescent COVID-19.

At the DNA level, the sequence is TGCGCCAGCAGCTTGGACAGGGGGGCCACAGATACGCAGTATTTT. The resulting protein is CASSLDRGATDTQYF. The chain uses TRBV5-1 and TRBJ2-3; 8 junctional bases match TRBD1. CDR1 and CDR2 are read off the germline V gene as SGHRS and YFSETQ. The CDR3, cysteine through phenylalanine, is 15 amino acids long. Only the CDR3 part of the read is kept: 45 bases, read in frame from the first base. V and J are trimmed by 0 bases and 2 bases, and the gene matches miss 2 bases of the junction. With the rest looked up from the reference TRBV5-1 and TRBJ2-3 genes rather than sequenced, the full variable domain is KAGVTQTPRYLIKTRGQQVTLSCSPISGHRSVSWYQQTPGQGLQFLFEYFSETQRNKGNFPGRFSGRQFSNSRSEMNVSTLELGDSALYLCASSLDRGATDTQYFGPGTRLTVL.